Shown below are 5 T cell receptor beta chains from a single sample sequenced in a study of T cell repertoires in cytomegalovirus infection (dated by TCRdb to the late 2010s). This specimen's treatment or condition label, interpreted: in vitro stimulation with specific CMV peptide epitopes to enrich CMV-specific T cells. Their cognate antigens are unknown. The instrument given in TCRdb is Illumina HiSeq 1500. TCRdb trimmed public reads at Q25 via fastp, called clones via MiXCR and kept in-frame beta chains. Rows are combined by CDR3 protein, so each entry shows the most common genes and DNA. The table for this sample lists around 800,000 distinct CDR3 sequences; about 30% of them were counted only once. The ten largest account for roughly 12% of the sample. The source was cultured CD8+ T cells from PBMCs, collected from culture after CMV antigen stimulation. The receptors stem from a human donor in good health (CMV status not recorded). Some clones in this sample may be carry-over from other donors' samples.

The V and J genes are TRBV6-5 and TRBJ1-3; D gene ambiguous. V was shortened by 7 bases and J by 0 bases, with 13 bases between the two germline ends. Germline V gives CDR1 MNHEY, CDR2 SVGAGI. This CDR3 has 15 residues. CDR3 sequence: CASKLETSSGNTIYF. CDR3 sequence (DNA): TGTGCCAGCAAGTTAGAAACCAGCTCTGGAAACACCATATATTTT.

This clonotype has just one count. The chain recombines TRBV19 with TRBJ1-1, with TRBD1 as a possible D gene (5 bases). The CDR3 has 12 residues. Trimming cost V 8 bases and J 4 bases, with 11 bases left between them. Germline V lookup: CDR1 LNHDA, CDR2 SQIVND (reference sequence). The CDR3 nucleotides are TGTGCCAGTTGGGACTTTGGCACTGAAGCTTTCTTT. Its protein product is CASWDFGTEAFF.

The chain joins TRBV6-6 to TRBJ2-6; D unclear. The CDR3 sequence is 15 residues long. Per the germline V gene, CDR1 is MNHNY and CDR2 is SVGAGI (reference sequence). V lost 1 base to trimming and J lost 0 bases, with 4 bases between them. The CDR3 nucleotides read TGTGCCAGCAGTTACTTCTACTCTGGGGCCAACGTCCTGACTTTC. Residues: CASSYFYSGANVLTF.

The table lists this clonotype with a few counts. The genes are TRBV10-3 and TRBJ2-2, with D perhaps matching TRBD1 (6 bases). Germline CDR1 and CDR2: ENHRY and SYGVKD. The V end was cut by 6 bases, the J end by 0 bases, with 11 bases between. The CDR3 spans 15 residues. CDR3 protein: CAIRTGTPNTGELFF. CDR3 bases: TGTGCCATCAGAACCGGGACACCGAACACCGGGGAGCTGTTTTTT.

The V gene is TRBV6-6, the J gene TRBJ2-7; the D gene is possibly TRBD2 (6 bases). Looked up from germline, CDR1 is MNHNY and CDR2 is SVGAGI (reference sequence). The CDR3 runs to 13 residues. V lost 5 bases, J lost 5 bases, and 13 bases lay in between. The CDR3 spells CASSPTGGNEQYV. In DNA, the CDR3 is TGTGCCAGCAGTCCCACCGGGGGAAACGAGCAGTACGTC.